The 28 T cell receptor beta chains reported below all come from one sample, sequenced in a study of vaccination and CD4 T cells after COVID-19. Stated time point: late sampling 161 to 241 days after vaccination in a few convalescent patients. TCRdb redid the calling of the PCR reads with MiXCR, one entry per CDR3 protein. This sample carries 25,000 to 30,000 distinct CDR3 sequences, 51% of them seen once, and the ten largest clones take roughly 5%. Here the sequenced sample was CD4+ T cells from blood, taken about 7 months after SARS-CoV-2 vaccination. These TCRs come from a human donor who had recovered from COVID-19.

The chain has TRBV6-1 and TRBJ1-6, with no clear D. Germline V gene lookup returns CDR1 MNHNS and CDR2 SASEGT. Trimming pared 4 bases from V and 10 bases from J, leaving 5 bases between. This CDR3 is built from 11 residues. This chain's CDR3 is CASSVESPLHF. The CDR3 nucleotides read TGTGCCAGCAGTGTGGAATCACCCCTCCACTTT.

V gene TRBV27 combines with J gene TRBJ1-3; no clear D. The CDR3 covers 13 residues. Germline V gene lookup returns CDR1 MNHEY and CDR2 SMNVEV (reference sequence). V lost 0 bases and J 0 bases, leaving 0 bases between the germline ends. The chain's CDR3 is CASSLSSGNTIYF. The CDR3 DNA is TGTGCCAGCAGTTTATCCTCTGGAAACACCATATATTTT.

This clonotype has more than one count but fewer than ten. The chain recombines TRBV7-9 with TRBJ2-1; D is uncertain. Trimming stripped 4 bases from V and 2 bases from J, with 3 bases between. CDR3 length: 12 amino acids. The germline V gene has CDR1 SEHNR and CDR2 FQNEAQ (reference sequence). This CDR3 is CASSSAYNEQFF. DNA of the CDR3: TGTGCCAGCAGCTCCGCCTACAATGAGCAGTTCTTC.

The J gene is TRBJ2-7, the V gene TRBV6-2 or TRBV6-3; 11 bases are a match to TRBD2. V trimming: 7 bases; J trimming: 7 bases; junction bases outside the gene matches: 12. The CDR3 totals 15 residues. CDR1 and CDR2 from the germline V gene are MNHEY and SVGEGT. CDR3 bases: TGTGCCAGCATGGGCCCACTAGCGGGAGACAGGGAGCAGTACTTC. Translated, it gives CASMGPLAGDREQYF.

Only one count was recorded for this clonotype. The chain carries TRBV27 and TRBJ2-7; weak D call: TRBD1 (6 bases). The CDR3 contains 15 residues. CDR1 is MNHEY and CDR2 is SMNVEV in the germline V gene (reference sequence). V was pared by 5 bases and J by 4 bases, with 18 bases between. The DNA of the CDR3 is TGTGCCAGCAGTATTGCCAAACAGGGTTCTTACGAGCAGTACTTC. Translating it yields CASSIAKQGSYEQYF.

This rearrangement joins TRBV15 to TRBJ2-2; TRBD2 matches 10 bases. This CDR3 has 16 amino acids. Trimming at V came to 4 bases and at J to 7 bases, leaving 9 bases not matched to a gene. The germline CDR1 and CDR2 sequences are LNHNV and YYDKDF (reference sequence). CDR3 region: CATSTRAGGPVGELFF. DNA for the CDR3: TGTGCCACCAGCACCCGAGCGGGAGGGCCGGTCGGGGAGCTGTTTTTT.

This chain connects TRBV20-1 to TRBJ1-5; 9 bases are a match to TRBD1. The V gene end was trimmed by 3 bases and the J gene end by 0 bases; junction bases not matched to a gene: 0. The CDR3 is 14 amino acids. Germline V lookup: CDR1 DFQATT, CDR2 SNEGSKA (reference sequence). CDR3 protein: CSARGQGSNQPQHF. CDR3 DNA sequence: TGCAGTGCTAGGGGACAGGGTAGCAATCAGCCCCAGCATTTT.

The J gene is TRBJ2-3, the V gene TRBV25-1; 10 bases align to TRBD2. The CDR3 contains 17 residues. Germline CDR1 reads MGHDK; CDR2 reads SYGVNS. J was trimmed by 2 bases and V by 5 bases; bases with no gene match: 10. CDR3 in DNA: TGTGCCAGCAGTCTCGCTAGCGGGAGACGGGACACAGATACGCAGTATTTT. As protein: CASSLASGRRDTDTQYF.

This clonotype turned up a few times. The chain recombines TRBV20-1 with TRBJ2-3; D not certain. The CDR3 runs 12 residues. The V gene lost 4 bases and the J gene lost 2 bases, with 7 bases spanning the gap. Germline V CDR1 and CDR2: DFQATT, SNEGSKA (reference sequence). The CDR3 loop is CSAIRNTDTQYF. CDR3 nucleotide sequence: TGCAGTGCTATTCGGAACACAGATACGCAGTATTTT.

The rearrangement links TRBV25-1 to TRBJ2-3; D perhaps matches TRBD2 (6 bases). This CDR3 comprises 18 residues. Germline V gives CDR1 MGHDK, CDR2 SYGVNS. V was pared by 1 base and J by 1 base, with 18 bases between. The CDR3, as DNA: TGTGCCAGCAGTGAATCAGGAGCTAGCGCTTTAGGCACAGATACGCAGTATTTT. Its translation: CASSESGASALGTDTQYF.

This chain uses TRBV20-1 with TRBJ2-2; 10 bases map to TRBD2. Germline V gene lookup returns CDR1 DFQATT and CDR2 SNEGSKA (reference sequence). CDR3 length: 15 amino acids. Trimming took 0 bases from V and 6 from J; bases not matched to a gene: 4. The CDR3 region is CSARDRSGRAGELFF. CDR3 bases: TGCAGTGCTAGAGATAGGAGCGGGAGGGCCGGGGAGCTGTTTTTT.

The genes are TRBV28 and TRBJ1-5; D possibly corresponds to TRBD1 (6 bases). Trimming removed 5 bases from V and 6 bases from J, with 23 bases in between. CDR1 is MDHEN and CDR2 is SYDVKM in the germline V gene. The CDR3 is made up of 17 amino acids. The CDR3 region is CASSLPGGAREAQPQHF. The DNA of the CDR3 is TGTGCCAGCAGTCTCCCGGGGGGGGCGCGTGAAGCTCAGCCCCAGCATTTT.

The chain joins TRBV20-1 to TRBJ2-7; D is ambiguous. The germline gives CDR1 DFQATT, CDR2 SNEGSKA (reference sequence). V lost 3 bases to trimming and J lost 5 bases, with 11 bases between them. This CDR3 is 12 amino acids long. The CDR3 reads CSASPPGHEQYF. CDR3 coding DNA: TGCAGTGCTAGCCCCCCGGGCCACGAGCAGTACTTC.

DNA for the CDR3: TGTGCCAGCAGTTCACTATTAGCGGGAGTTCTTCACGAGCAGTACTTC. Protein: CASSSLLAGVLHEQYF. The V gene is TRBV28, the J gene TRBJ2-7, with 9 bases aligning to TRBD2. Germline CDR1 MDHEN, CDR2 SYDVKM. This CDR3 spans 16 amino acids. The V and J ends lost 4 bases and 5 bases, in that order; junction bases with no gene match: 12. The complete variable domain, with remaining parts taken from reference TRBV28 and TRBJ2-7, reads DVKVTQSSRYLVKRTGEKVFLECVQDMDHENMFWYRQDPGLGLRLIYFSYDVKMKEKGDIPEGYSVSREKKERFSLILESASTNQTSMYLCASSSLLAGVLHEQYFGPGTRLTVT.

The chain combines TRBV15 with TRBJ2-7; TRBD1 aligns across 10 bases. Germline V gene lookup returns CDR1 LNHNV and CDR2 YYDKDF (reference sequence). This CDR3 spans 15 amino acids. The V and J ends lost 1 base and 1 base, in that order; junction bases with no gene match: 1. The CDR3 is CATSRGTGGSYEQYF. The CDR3 DNA is TGTGCCACCAGCAGAGGGACAGGGGGTTCCTACGAGCAGTACTTC.

The chain couples TRBV20-1 to TRBJ2-2; D remains ambiguous. The CDR3 contains 14 residues. CDR1 and CDR2 from the germline V gene are DFQATT and SNEGSKA (reference sequence). V lost 3 bases and J 4 bases, leaving 12 bases between the germline ends. CDR3 in amino acids: CSASSAVSTGELFF. The CDR3 region has the DNA TGCAGTGCTAGTTCGGCTGTATCCACCGGGGAGCTGTTTTTT.

The genes are TRBV5-1 and TRBJ2-7; 10 nucleotides align to TRBD1. Germline V gives CDR1 SGHRS, CDR2 YFSETQ. The V segment lost 9 bases and the J segment 2 bases; nucleotides outside the gene matches: 14. The CDR3 contains 16 residues. CDR3 DNA sequence: TGCGCCAACCGTCTGGACTGGGGACAGGGGACCTACGAGCAGTACTTC. It specifies CANRLDWGQGTYEQYF. Complete variable domain (other parts from reference TRBV5-1 and TRBJ2-7): KAGVTQTPRYLIKTRGQQVTLSCSPISGHRSVSWYQQTPGQGLQFLFEYFSETQRNKGNFPGRFSGRQFSNSRSEMNVSTLELGDSALYLCANRLDWGQGTYEQYFGPGTRLTVT.

This clonotype has just a few counts. J is TRBJ2-1 and V is TRBV27; TRBD2 matches at 10 bases. The V gene end was trimmed by 6 bases and the J gene end by 6 bases; junction bases not matched to a gene: 8. CDR3 length equals 15 residues. The germline V gene has CDR1 MNHEY and CDR2 SMNVEV (reference sequence). CDR3 amino acids: CASRPPLAGANEQFF. CDR3 DNA: TGTGCCAGCAGGCCCCCCCTAGCGGGAGCCAATGAGCAGTTCTTC.

CDR3 sequence: CASSTSGGSSYEQYF. The CDR3 DNA sequence: TGTGCCAGTAGCACTAGCGGGGGTAGCTCCTACGAGCAGTACTTC. The chain couples TRBV19 to TRBJ2-7, with TRBD2 matching over 11 bases. The length of the CDR3 is 15 residues. V lost 6 bases and J lost 0; bases outside the gene matches: 4. Looked up from germline, CDR1 is LNHDA and CDR2 is SQIVND (reference sequence).

The chain uses TRBV5-1 and TRBJ1-1; the D is unclear. This CDR3 has 14 amino acids. The germline V gene encodes CDR1 SGHRS and CDR2 YFSETQ. The germline V and J ends were trimmed by 4 bases and 0 bases, with 10 bases remaining between them. The CDR3 DNA reads as TGCGCCAGCAGCCCGCCGGCAATGAACACTGAAGCTTTCTTT. This translates into CASSPPAMNTEAFF.

This clonotype showed up just once. The chain carries TRBV18 and TRBJ1-5; D unclear. The CDR3 is 14 amino acids. Trimming pared 4 bases from V and 0 bases from J, leaving 7 bases between. CDR1 KGHSH and CDR2 LQKENI come from the germline V gene. The CDR3 region is CASSLYNSNQPQHF. In nucleotides, the CDR3 is TGTGCCAGCTCACTTTATAATAGCAATCAGCCCCAGCATTTT.

The sample holds a few counts of this clonotype. V gene TRBV20-1 combines with J gene TRBJ1-5, with D tentatively TRBD1 (6 bases). With 3 bases removed from V and 7 bases from J, the gap between germline ends came to 19 bases. Germline V gene sequence: CDR1 DFQATT, CDR2 SNEGSKA (reference sequence). The CDR3 consists of 15 residues. The CDR3 spells CSASGGPGDNQPQHF. The CDR3 nucleotides read TGCAGTGCTAGTGGTGGACCCGGGGACAACCAGCCCCAGCATTTT.

This clonotype appeared a few times. The V call is TRBV21-1, the J call TRBJ1-5; the table's D call of TRBD1 was not tested on the DNA. TRBV21-1 corresponds to a pseudogene. The CDR3 runs 14 residues. DNA for the CDR3: TGTGCCAGCAGGAGGACAGGGAGCAATCAGCCCCAGCATTTT. Translated, it gives CASRRTGSNQPQHF.

The chain combines TRBV28 with TRBJ1-6; D remains ambiguous. V lost 7 bases and J lost 14, with 18 bases in between. The germline gives CDR1 MDHEN, CDR2 SYDVKM. The CDR3 contains 13 residues. The chain's CDR3 is CASTPRSDPSLHF. The CDR3 DNA reads as TGTGCCAGCACCCCTCGGAGCGATCCATCCCTCCACTTT.

This chain joins TRBV20-1 and TRBJ2-2, with D perhaps matching TRBD1 or TRBD2 (5 bases each). Germline V gene data show CDR1 as DFQATT and CDR2 as SNEGSKA (reference sequence). V gave up 6 bases and J gave up 6 bases, with 20 bases separating them. The CDR3 is 15 amino acids. In nucleotides, the CDR3 is TGCAGTGCGCGATGGACGGGGCACCGGTCCGGGGAGCTGTTTTTT. Translated: CSARWTGHRSGELFF.

This clonotype has a handful of counts. The chain has TRBV19 and TRBJ1-1, with D uncertain. The CDR3 contains 15 residues. Germline-derived CDR1 and CDR2 are LNHDA and SQIVND (reference sequence). V was shortened by 3 bases and J by 1 base, with 12 bases between the two germline ends. The CDR3 sequence: CASSIPGRPNTEAFF. The CDR3 region has the DNA TGTGCCAGTAGTATCCCGGGCAGACCGAACACTGAAGCTTTCTTT. The full variable domain, with the rest looked up from reference TRBV19 and TRBJ1-1, is DGGITQSPKYLFRKEGQNVTLSCEQNLNHDAMYWYRQDPGQGLRLIYYSQIVNDFQKGDIAEGYSVSREKKESFPLTVTSAQKNPTAFYLCASSIPGRPNTEAFFGQGTRLTVV.

This rearrangement joins TRBV28 to TRBJ2-3; D remains unclear. Trimming took 4 bases from V and 7 from J, leaving 12 bases between them. The germline V gene has CDR1 MDHEN and CDR2 SYDVKM. The CDR3 consists of 13 residues. The CDR3 sequence is CASSSPTSHTQYF. CDR3 bases: TGTGCCAGCAGTTCCCCAACAAGTCATACGCAGTATTTT.

The chain combines TRBV28 with TRBJ2-3; 13 bases line up with TRBD2. J gave up 5 bases and V 4 bases, and 6 bases lay outside the gene matches. This CDR3 is built from 16 residues. Germline loops: CDR1 MDHEN, CDR2 SYDVKM. The CDR3 spells CASSSGLAGTEDTQYF. The CDR3 DNA reads as TGTGCCAGCAGTTCGGGACTAGCGGGAACGGAAGATACGCAGTATTTT. Filled out from reference TRBV28 and TRBJ2-3, the complete variable domain reads DVKVTQSSRYLVKRTGEKVFLECVQDMDHENMFWYRQDPGLGLRLIYFSYDVKMKEKGDIPEGYSVSREKKERFSLILESASTNQTSMYLCASSSGLAGTEDTQYFGPGTRLTVL.